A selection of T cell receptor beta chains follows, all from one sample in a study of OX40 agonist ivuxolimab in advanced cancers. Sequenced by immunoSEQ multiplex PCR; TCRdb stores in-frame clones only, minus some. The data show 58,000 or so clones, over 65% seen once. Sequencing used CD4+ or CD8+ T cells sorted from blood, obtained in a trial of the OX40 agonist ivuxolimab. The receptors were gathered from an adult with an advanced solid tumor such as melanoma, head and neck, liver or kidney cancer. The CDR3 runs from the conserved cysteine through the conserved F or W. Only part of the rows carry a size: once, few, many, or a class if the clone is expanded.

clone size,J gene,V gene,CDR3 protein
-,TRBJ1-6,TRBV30,CAWSVGGARTSPLHF
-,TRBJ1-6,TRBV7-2,CASSLTLSRTGSVPLHF
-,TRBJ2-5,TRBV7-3,CASSQDRGVGETQYF
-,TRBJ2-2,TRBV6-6,CASTPGETNTGELFF
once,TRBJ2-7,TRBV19,CASRSPGTGSYEQYF
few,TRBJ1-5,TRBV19,CASSPGSAYNQPQHF
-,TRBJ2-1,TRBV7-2,CASSPASGGISEQFF
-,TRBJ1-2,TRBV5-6,CASSPKGVSGYTF
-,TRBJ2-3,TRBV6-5,CASSYKRGRTDTQYF
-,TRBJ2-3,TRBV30,CAWSVQPSTDTQYF
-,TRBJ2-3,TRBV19,CASSIPGDRWADTQYF
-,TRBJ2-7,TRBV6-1,CASSERGGGIYEQYF
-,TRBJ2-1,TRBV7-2,CASSLGQYEQFF
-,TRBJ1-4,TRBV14,CASSQILTTNEKLFF
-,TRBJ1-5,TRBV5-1,CASSLEPKGGQPQHF
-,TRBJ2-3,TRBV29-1,CSVGQQITQYF
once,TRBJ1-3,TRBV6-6,CASSANPTGSGNTIYF
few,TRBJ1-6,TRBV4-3,CASSPRDSSYNSPLHF
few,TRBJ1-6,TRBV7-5,CANWPGGGNSPLHF
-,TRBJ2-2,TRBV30,CAWSPGTSGGLGELFF
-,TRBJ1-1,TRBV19,CASSRGPEAFF
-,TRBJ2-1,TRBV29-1,CSQTRPGTGGRNEQFF
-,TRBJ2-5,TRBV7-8,CASSPRQDAETQYF
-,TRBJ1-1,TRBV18,CASSPPGLKNTEAFF
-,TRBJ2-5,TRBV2,CASQRGGPQETQYF
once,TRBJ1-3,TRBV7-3,CASSLKGYGNTIYF
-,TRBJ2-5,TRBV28,CATLGPSLVQTQYF
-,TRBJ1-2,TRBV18,CASSRDDYGYTF
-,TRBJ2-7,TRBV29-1,CSVQLESYEQYF
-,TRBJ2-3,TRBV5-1,CASSLEGRWDTDTQYF
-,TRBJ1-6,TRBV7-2,CASSLSGVSSSPLHF
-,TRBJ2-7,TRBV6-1,CASSEVAGRYEQYF
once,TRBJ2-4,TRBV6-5,CASSYSPLTAKNIQYF
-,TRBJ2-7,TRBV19,CASSPEIGGGYEQYF
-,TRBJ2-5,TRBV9,CASSVSGGKETQYF
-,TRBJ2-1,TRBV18,CASSPLATMSYNEQFF
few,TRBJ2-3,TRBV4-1,CASSLVAGGPESTDTQYF
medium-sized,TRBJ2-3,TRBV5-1,CASSSGQGMGDTQYF
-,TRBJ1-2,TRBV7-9,CASSLARQNYGYTF
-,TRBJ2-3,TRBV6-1,CASTSGLADTQYF
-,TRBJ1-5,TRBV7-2,CASSLGDFNQPQHF
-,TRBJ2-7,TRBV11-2,CASSPRTSGETYEQYF
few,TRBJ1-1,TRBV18,CASSPNRENTEAFF
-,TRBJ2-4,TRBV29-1,CSAGQGGTAKNIQYF
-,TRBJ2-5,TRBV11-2,CASSRDRAAETQYF